One sample yielded the 28 T cell receptor beta chains listed below, sequenced in a study of T cell repertoires in cytomegalovirus infection. TCRdb re-called the reads through MiXCR, storing one row per CDR3 protein. The data contain 250,000 to 300,000 distinct CDR3 sequences, around 20% of them singletons. Which antigens these TCRs recognize remains unknown. The source was cultured PBMCs, collected from culture after CMV antigen stimulation. The receptor set was obtained from a human donor in good health (CMV status not recorded). Some clones in this sample may be carry-over from other donors' samples.

The rearrangement uses TRBV18 and TRBJ1-2; 8 nucleotides align to TRBD1. Per the germline V gene, CDR1 is KGHSH and CDR2 is LQKENI. The CDR3 loop spans 15 amino acids. J was trimmed by 2 bases and V by 2 bases; bases with no gene match: 4. In DNA, the CDR3 is TGTGCCAGCTCACCATACGGGGACAGGAACTATGGCTACACCTTC. This sequence encodes CASSPYGDRNYGYTF. Full variable domain (missing parts from reference TRBV18 and TRBJ1-2): NAGVMQNPRHLVRRRGQEARLRCSPMKGHSHVYWYRQLPEEGLKFMVYLQKENIIDESGMPKERFSAEFPKEGPSILRIQQVVRGDSAAYFCASSPYGDRNYGYTFGSGTRLTVV.

This clonotype was seen only a few times. The gene calls are TRBV7-2 and TRBJ1-1, with D tentatively TRBD1 (6 bases). The CDR3 length is 14 residues. V was shortened by 4 bases and J by 8 bases, with 17 bases between the two germline ends. Germline values: CDR1 SGHTA, CDR2 FQGNSA. The CDR3 DNA reads TGTGCCAGCAGCTCCCTAGGGGGGAGGGCGGAAGCTTTCTTT. Its protein product is CASSSLGGRAEAFF. The variable domain in full, with the rest retrieved from reference TRBV7-2 and TRBJ1-1, is GAGVSQSPSNKVTEKGKDVELRCDPISGHTALYWYRQSLGQGLEFLIYFQGNSAPDKSGLPSDRFSAERTGGSVSTLTIQRTQQEDSAVYLCASSSLGGRAEAFFGQGTRLTVV.

The chain employs TRBV5-6 and TRBJ1-1, with D possibly being TRBD1 (6 bases). The germline V and J ends were trimmed by 2 bases and 12 bases, with 14 bases remaining between them. Germline CDR1 reads SGHDT; CDR2 reads YYEEEE. The CDR3 sequence is 12 residues long. The CDR3 nucleotides are TGTGCCAGCAGCTTCGGGACAAGGGGCACTTTCTTT. It yields the protein CASSFGTRGTFF.

Only a few counts were recorded for this clonotype. The chain couples TRBV19 to TRBJ1-2, with 8 bases matching TRBD1. CDR3 length equals 16 residues. The germline CDR1 and CDR2 sequences are LNHDA and SQIVND (reference sequence). Trimming removed 6 bases from V and 3 bases from J; junction bases left unmatched: 12. The CDR3 region has the DNA TGTGCCAGTAGCTCGACCCGGGACAGGCTCTACTATGGCTACACCTTC. Protein: CASSSTRDRLYYGYTF. Full variable domain (rest looked up from reference TRBV19 and TRBJ1-2): DGGITQSPKYLFRKEGQNVTLSCEQNLNHDAMYWYRQDPGQGLRLIYYSQIVNDFQKGDIAEGYSVSREKKESFPLTVTSAQKNPTAFYLCASSSTRDRLYYGYTFGSGTRLTVV.

This clonotype was observed a handful of times. The chain links TRBV7-2 to TRBJ1-1; TRBD1 matches at 8 bases. This CDR3 spans 12 amino acids. Germline trimming cut 6 bases from V and 11 bases from J; bases unmatched to any gene: 8. Germline V gene lookup returns CDR1 SGHTA and CDR2 FQGNSA. The CDR3 spells CASSLDRVVAFF. The CDR3 coding sequence is TGTGCCAGCAGTTTGGACAGGGTGGTGGCTTTCTTT. The full variable domain, completed using reference TRBV7-2 and TRBJ1-1, is GAGVSQSPSNKVTEKGKDVELRCDPISGHTALYWYRQSLGQGLEFLIYFQGNSAPDKSGLPSDRFSAERTGGSVSTLTIQRTQQEDSAVYLCASSLDRVVAFFGQGTRLTVV.

In this sample, this clonotype turned up many times. The V call is TRBV6-1, the J call TRBJ2-1; D remains unclear. With 4 bases removed from V and 7 bases from J, the gap between germline ends came to 11 bases. This CDR3 has 13 residues. The germline V gene encodes CDR1 MNHNS and CDR2 SASEGT. This CDR3 reads CASSAPVGNEQFF. CDR3 coding DNA: TGTGCCAGCAGTGCGCCGGTGGGAAATGAGCAGTTCTTC.

There are a few counts of this clonotype. The chain uses TRBV20-1 and TRBJ2-7; 8 bases are shared with TRBD2. The germline gives CDR1 DFQATT, CDR2 SNEGSKA (reference sequence). Germline trimming cut 5 bases from V and 6 bases from J; bases unmatched to any gene: 15. The CDR3 loop spans 15 amino acids. CDR3 sequence reads: CSAFRGAGGTSEQYF. The CDR3 DNA follows: TGCAGTGCTTTCCGGGGGGCGGGGGGCACTTCCGAGCAGTACTTC.

V is TRBV11-3 and J is TRBJ2-1; 7 bases align to TRBD2. Trimming took 10 bases from V and 0 from J; bases not matched to a gene: 0. Per the germline V gene, CDR1 is SGHNT and CDR2 is YENEEA. The CDR3 is made up of 12 amino acids. The CDR3 protein is CATGGSYNEQFF. In DNA, the CDR3 is TGTGCCACGGGAGGCTCCTACAATGAGCAGTTCTTC. Complete variable domain (other parts from reference TRBV11-3 and TRBJ2-1): EAGVVQSPRYKIIEKKQPVAFWCNPISGHNTLYWYLQNLGQGPELLIRYENEEAVDDSQLPKDRFSAERLKGVDSTLKIQPAELGDSAVYLCATGGSYNEQFFGPGTRLTVL.

The table lists this clonotype with many counts. The chain joins TRBV7-2 to TRBJ1-6, with D hard to call. The length of the CDR3 is 17 residues. CDR1 and CDR2 from the germline V gene are SGHTA and FQGNSA. Trimming took off 1 base at V and 0 bases at J, with 10 bases between the two ends. Here the CDR3 DNA reads TGTGCCAGCAGCTTAGTCCGTAGAAGCTCCTATAATTCACCCCTCCACTTT. Translation gives CASSLVRRSSYNSPLHF.

The chain uses TRBV15 and TRBJ2-3; a possible D gene is TRBD2 (5 bases). V was cut by 1 base and J by 2 bases, with 13 bases left in between. Per germline, CDR1 LNHNV and CDR2 YYDKDF (reference sequence). The CDR3 runs to 16 residues. The CDR3 protein is CATSRVSGWDTDTQYF. For the CDR3, the DNA is TGTGCCACCAGCAGAGTCTCGGGATGGGACACAGATACGCAGTATTTT.

This clonotype came up many times. The V and J genes are TRBV7-9 and TRBJ1-4; TRBD1 aligns across 10 bases. This CDR3 has 16 residues. V lost 5 bases and J lost 11; bases outside the gene matches: 14. The germline gives CDR1 SEHNR, CDR2 FQNEAQ (reference sequence). CDR3 coding DNA: TGTGCCAGCAGCCCGCTTACCGGGACAGGGGCGCAGAAACTGTTTTTT. Translating gives CASSPLTGTGAQKLFF.

This clonotype was seen a few times. The rearrangement links TRBV10-3 to TRBJ1-1, with 7 bases that match TRBD1. V lost 8 bases and J lost 7; bases outside the gene matches: 10. Per the germline V gene, CDR1 is ENHRY and CDR2 is SYGVKD. The CDR3 spans 13 residues. The CDR3 DNA reads as TGTGCCATCTCGCTGGACAGGAACGTTGAAGCTTTCTTT. Residues: CAISLDRNVEAFF.

This clonotype was detected many times. The chain combines TRBV20-1 with TRBJ2-5; D is unresolved. The V gene's germline CDR1 is DFQATT and CDR2 SNEGSKA (reference sequence). This CDR3 is 12 amino acids long. Trimming shortened V by 1 base and J by 7 bases, and 10 bases separated the two germline ends. The CDR3 here is CSARVLDVTQYF. The CDR3 DNA reads TGCAGTGCTAGAGTATTAGACGTGACCCAGTACTTC.

The chain is built from TRBV4-2 and TRBJ2-4; D gene uncertain. This CDR3 comprises 15 residues. Trimming pared 1 base from V and 0 bases from J, leaving 7 bases between. Germline V CDR1 and CDR2: LGHNA, YNFKEQ. CDR3 nucleotides: TGTGCCAGCAGCCAAGGCGAGACAGCCAAAAACATTCAGTACTTC. Its translation: CASSQGETAKNIQYF.

The chain has TRBV9 and TRBJ1-1; unclear D gene. The V end lost 0 bases, the J end lost 2 bases, and 8 bases lay between the germline ends. Germline V lookup: CDR1 SGDLS, CDR2 YYNGEE. The length of the CDR3 is 14 residues. For the CDR3, the DNA is TGTGCCAGCAGCGTAGGACACGGAAACACTGAAGCTTTCTTT. As protein: CASSVGHGNTEAFF.

This clonotype was seen only a few times. The chain is built from TRBV28 and TRBJ2-2, with no clear D. The CDR3 covers 14 residues. The V gene's germline CDR1 is MDHEN and CDR2 SYDVKM. V lost 2 bases and J 2 bases, leaving 6 bases between the germline ends. CDR3 DNA: TGTGCCAGCAGTTTACACCCAAACACCGGGGAGCTGTTTTTT. It encodes CASSLHPNTGELFF.

This clonotype was found many times. V is TRBV7-3 and J is TRBJ2-3; TRBD2 matches at 8 bases. Germline CDR1 SGHTA, CDR2 FQGTGA. Losses at the gene ends were 5 bases for V and 0 bases for J; bases not matched to a gene: 7. This CDR3 region has 16 residues. CDR3 loop: CASSPAGGASTDTQYF. The CDR3 nucleotides are TGTGCCAGCAGCCCCGCCGGGGGGGCAAGCACAGATACGCAGTATTTT.

There are a few counts of this clonotype. This chain uses TRBV27 with TRBJ2-2; D is unclear. Germline V gene data show CDR1 as MNHEY and CDR2 as SMNVEV (reference sequence). Trimming left V 6 bases short and J 4 bases short, with 15 bases between. The CDR3 length is 15 residues. The CDR3 spells CASRPRGRPTGELFF. In DNA, the CDR3 is TGTGCCAGCAGACCTAGAGGACGGCCCACCGGGGAGCTGTTTTTT.

The chain couples TRBV7-2 to TRBJ2-7, with 7 bases identical to TRBD1. This CDR3 region has 15 residues. The junction had 7 bases not matched to a gene; V was cut back by 1 base and J by 4 bases. The germline CDR1 and CDR2 sequences are SGHTA and FQGNSA. CDR3 sequence: CASSLVAGQAYEQYF. Here the CDR3 DNA reads TGTGCCAGCAGCTTAGTAGCTGGACAGGCTTACGAGCAGTACTTC.

The J gene is TRBJ1-5, the V gene TRBV28, with D possibly matching TRBD1 (6 bases). V gave up 8 bases and J gave up 4 bases, with 15 bases separating them. CDR1 and CDR2 (germline): MDHEN, SYDVKM. The CDR3 covers 14 residues. For the CDR3, the DNA is TGTGCCAGCCGGGACACACTAAGGAATCAGCCCCAGCATTTT. It yields the protein CASRDTLRNQPQHF.

This clonotype was observed many times. This chain uses TRBV7-8 with TRBJ2-5; TRBD2 is a possible D gene (7 bases). Trimming cost V 1 base and J 4 bases, with 13 bases left between them. CDR1 SGHVS and CDR2 FQNEAQ come from the germline V gene. The CDR3 runs 15 residues. The CDR3 loop is CASSLERGGPETQYF. CDR3 nucleotides: TGTGCCAGCAGCTTAGAAAGGGGGGGCCCAGAGACCCAGTACTTC.

This clonotype turned up a few times. The gene calls are TRBV24-1 and TRBJ1-2; weak D call: TRBD1 (6 bases). Trimming left V 4 bases short and J 7 bases short, with 9 bases between. Germline loops: CDR1 KGHDR, CDR2 SFDVKD. The CDR3 is 12 residues long. Here the CDR3 DNA reads TGTGCCACCAGTGACCAGGGGTCTGGCTACACCTTC. The encoded protein is CATSDQGSGYTF.

V usage is TRBV4-3 and J usage is TRBJ1-1, with unresolved D. CDR1 is LGHNA and CDR2 is YSLEER in the germline V gene. V shed 1 base and J shed 2 bases, with 5 bases lying between them. The CDR3 has 13 amino acids. The chain's CDR3 is CASSQGHNTEAFF. As DNA, the CDR3 is TGCGCCAGCAGCCAAGGACACAACACTGAAGCTTTCTTT.

This clonotype was seen at least ten times. The genes are TRBV30 and TRBJ2-3; weak D call: TRBD2 (6 bases). The CDR3 covers 17 residues. Germline-derived CDR1 and CDR2 are GTSNPN and SVGIG (reference sequence). V lost 2 bases and J lost 2, with 20 bases in between. For the CDR3, the DNA is TGTGCCTGGAGTACCCGTGCACTAGCCCAGATCACAGATACGCAGTATTTT. Amino acids: CAWSTRALAQITDTQYF.

This clonotype was detected many times. The chain links TRBV10-1 to TRBJ2-5, with 8 bases identical to TRBD2. There are 15 residues in the CDR3. J was trimmed by 2 bases and V by 4 bases; bases with no gene match: 6. Germline V gene sequence: CDR1 WNHNN, CDR2 SYGVQD (reference sequence). CDR3 bases: TGCGCCAGCAGTGCGGGAGGGAGAGAACAAGAGACCCAGTACTTC. It specifies CASSAGGREQETQYF.

The table lists this clonotype with many counts. The chain has TRBV7-2 and TRBJ2-5, with 9 bases identical to TRBD1. The germline V gene encodes CDR1 SGHTA and CDR2 FQGNSA. Trimming at V came to 6 bases and at J to 4 bases, leaving 6 bases not matched to a gene. This CDR3 contains 14 residues. CDR3 sequence: CASRRTGAGETQYF. The CDR3 DNA reads TGTGCCAGCAGGCGGACAGGGGCGGGAGAGACCCAGTACTTC.

This clonotype was counted only a few times. The chain employs TRBV15 and TRBJ2-5; no clear D gene. Germline V gene data show CDR1 as LNHNV and CDR2 as YYDKDF (reference sequence). The CDR3 runs to 14 residues. The V gene lost 0 bases and the J gene lost 3 bases, with 8 bases spanning the gap. The CDR3 sequence: CATSRESGKETQYF. CDR3 bases: TGTGCCACCAGCAGAGAAAGTGGAAAAGAGACCCAGTACTTC.

Of note for this clonotype: At one boundary the junction diverges from the germline segment, which might be a read error. The chain joins TRBV5-4 to TRBJ2-1; no clear D gene. From germline, CDR1 is SGHNT and CDR2 YYREEE (reference sequence). The CDR3 extends over 13 amino acids. Here the CDR3 reads CASSIPSRNGQFF. The CDR3 DNA follows: TGTGCCAGCAGCATCCCGTCTAGAAATGGGCAGTTCTTC.